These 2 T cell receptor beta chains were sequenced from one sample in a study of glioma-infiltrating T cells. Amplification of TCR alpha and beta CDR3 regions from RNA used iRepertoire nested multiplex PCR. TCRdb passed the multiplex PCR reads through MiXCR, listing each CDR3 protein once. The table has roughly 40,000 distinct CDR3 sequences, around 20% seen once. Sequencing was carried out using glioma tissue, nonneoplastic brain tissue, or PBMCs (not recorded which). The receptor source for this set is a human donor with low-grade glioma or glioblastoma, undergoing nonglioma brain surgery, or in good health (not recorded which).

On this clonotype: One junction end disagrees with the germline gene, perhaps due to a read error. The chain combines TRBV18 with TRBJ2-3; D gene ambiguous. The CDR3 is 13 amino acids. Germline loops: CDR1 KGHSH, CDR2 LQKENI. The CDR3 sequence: CDSSDHEAGRQYF. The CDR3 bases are TGTGACAGCTCCGACCACGAGGCTGGTAGGCAGTATTTT.

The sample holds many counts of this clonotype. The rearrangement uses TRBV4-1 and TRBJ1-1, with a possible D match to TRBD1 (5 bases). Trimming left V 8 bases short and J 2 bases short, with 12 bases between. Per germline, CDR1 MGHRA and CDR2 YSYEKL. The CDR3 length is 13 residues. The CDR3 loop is CASRDPQNTEAFF. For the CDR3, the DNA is TGCGCCAGCCGGGACCCGCAAAACACTGAAGCTTTCTTT.